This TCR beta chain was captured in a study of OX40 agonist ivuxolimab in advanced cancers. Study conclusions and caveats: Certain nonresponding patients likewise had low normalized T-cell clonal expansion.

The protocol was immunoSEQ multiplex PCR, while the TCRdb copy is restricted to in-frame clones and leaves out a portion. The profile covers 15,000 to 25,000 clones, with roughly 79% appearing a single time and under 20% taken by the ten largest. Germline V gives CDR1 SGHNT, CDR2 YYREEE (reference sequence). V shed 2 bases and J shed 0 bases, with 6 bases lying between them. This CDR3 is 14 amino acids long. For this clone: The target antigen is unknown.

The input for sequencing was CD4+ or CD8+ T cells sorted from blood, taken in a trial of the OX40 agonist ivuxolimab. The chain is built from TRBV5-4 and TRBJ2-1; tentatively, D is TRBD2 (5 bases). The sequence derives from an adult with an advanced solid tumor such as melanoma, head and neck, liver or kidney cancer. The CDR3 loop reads CASSFSGSYNEQFF. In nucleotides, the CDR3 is TGTGCCAGCAGCTTCAGCGGCTCCTACAATGAGCAGTTCTTC.